A selection of T cell receptor beta chains follows, all from one sample in a study of T cells expressing NK-cell markers. TCRdb reanalyzed the 5' RACE reads, giving one entry per CDR3 protein sequence and no DNA. The record lists about 390,000 distinct CDR3 sequences, of which the ten most abundant hold about 11%. Sequenced input: blood T cells: a sorted CD56 or NKG2C T cell subset, CD4+ or CD8+ T cells, or bulk PBMC T cells (not recorded which). The receptor set was obtained from a woman in her forties or fifties in good health. Each CDR3 is given with its conserved first and last residue. Each record gives: J gene, V gene, CDR3 protein.

TRBJ2-2 TRBV4-1 CASSQGLDTEELFF
TRBJ2-3 TRBV11-2 CASSAGGDTDTQYF
TRBJ2-1 TRBV6-2/TRBV6-3 CASIPSFPQTGNEQFF
TRBJ2-6 TRBV6-5 CASSYPTYESGANVLTF
TRBJ1-4 TRBV20-1 CSARAHDEKLFF
TRBJ2-3 TRBV27 CASSPLLADDTQYF
TRBJ2-3 TRBV4-2 CASSQDQTSGTSTDTQYF
TRBJ2-7 TRBV20-1 CSATGPGGYEQYF
TRBJ2-5 TRBV12-3/TRBV12-4 CASSGSELETQYF
TRBJ2-3 TRBV4-1 CASRVPEGPRPDTQYF
TRBJ2-1 TRBV5-1 CASSLGRPSMYNEQFF
TRBJ2-7 TRBV29-1 CSVQPPGQTYEQYF
TRBJ2-1 TRBV6-1 CASNPGLAGGYNEQFF
TRBJ2-5 TRBV15 CATSRDPVSLGTQYF
TRBJ2-6 TRBV7-6 CASSFDYRGSGANVLTF
TRBJ2-3 TRBV28 CASSPRFSDTQYF
TRBJ2-1 TRBV12-3/TRBV12-4 CASSTIGNEQFF
TRBJ2-1 TRBV12-3/TRBV12-4 CASSLSTVYNEQFF
TRBJ1-6 TRBV6-5 CASSLGRNSPLHF
TRBJ2-2 TRBV5-1 CASSLGGQGAYTGELFF
TRBJ2-5 TRBV18 CASSPGYLEETQYF
TRBJ2-7 TRBV16 CASSQSGLAGGSYEQYF
TRBJ2-2 TRBV5-5 CASSLDWGHTGELFF
TRBJ2-1 TRBV5-1 CASSLLGTSNPPTEQFF
TRBJ1-2 TRBV11-2 CASSALQGGGGYTF
TRBJ2-1 TRBV5-1 CASSPRTDNEQFF
TRBJ1-2 TRBV24-1 CATSDLPGSSYTF
TRBJ2-3 TRBV20-1 CSARDSRRYKDTQYF
TRBJ2-1 TRBV2 CASSDQEGYNEQFF
TRBJ1-1 TRBV3-1 CASSYTSGNTEAFF
TRBJ2-4 TRBV12-3/TRBV12-4 CASRPGTGNIQYF
TRBJ2-1 TRBV4-1 CASSQAGSVGREQFF
TRBJ2-4 TRBV30 CAWSVVGGSKNIQYF
TRBJ2-2 TRBV6-6 CASSEARRVTGELFF
TRBJ2-5 TRBV20-1 CSATTYLSSVRQATQETQYF
TRBJ1-1 TRBV20-1 CSARAGGFLNGEAFF
TRBJ1-1 TRBV4-1 CASSQDRGRTEAFF
TRBJ1-4 TRBV2 CASTEKGAAGEKLFF
TRBJ1-6 TRBV10-3 CAISSEGYSPLHF
TRBJ2-1 TRBV4-2 CASSQAQTSGSSYNEQFF
TRBJ2-2 TRBV3-1 CASSQARIATGELFF
TRBJ2-1 TRBV20-1 CSAPRSAYQFF
TRBJ1-2 TRBV30 CACERIQGYGYTF
TRBJ2-1 TRBV12-3/TRBV12-4 CASSLTAGEGNEQFF
TRBJ1-2 TRBV15 CATSRGQLYGYTF
TRBJ1-1 TRBV2 CASSQTLERAFF
TRBJ2-7 TRBV7-8 CASSLRWGTSGRGSEQYF
TRBJ2-2 TRBV20-1 CSAVPPQNTGELFF